This T cell receptor beta chain is from a study of CD8 T cells in ankylosing spondylitis. Study results and caveats: Disease-associated clonotypes exhibited CD8+ identity and were relatively infrequent in peripheral blood. A TCR beta motif of 7 or 8 highly homologous variants appeared characteristic of ankylosing spondylitis blood.

Turning to this clonotype: The antigen remains undetermined.

A single record per CDR3 protein comes from TCRdb applying MiXCR to the 5' RACE reads. In the table there are a few hundred thousand distinct CDR3 sequences, over 15% of which are singletons. Germline assignment: CDR1 SGDLS and CDR2 YYNGEE. V gave up 4 bases and J gave up 3 bases, with 13 bases separating them. The CDR3 covers 14 residues. The chain recombines TRBV9 with TRBJ2-5, with D possibly being TRBD1 or TRBD2 (5 bases each). Sequenced input: blood, either unsorted or a sorted T cell fraction (not recorded which). This receptor was obtained from a male donor with ankylosing spondylitis or in good health (not recorded which). The CDR3 reads CASSPWDQKETQYF. CDR3 in DNA: TGTGCCAGCAGCCCTTGGGACCAGAAAGAGACCCAGTACTTC.